This TCR beta chain was found in a study of kidney transplant recipient with SARS-CoV-2 infection. CDR3 length equals 14 residues. Germline CDR1 MNHNS, CDR2 SASEGT. Between the trimmed V and J ends, which lost 1 base and 1 base, there was a span of 7 bases. TCRdb used MiXCR to reprocess the reads, holding one entry per CDR3 protein. The sample includes 200,000 to 250,000 distinct CDR3 sequences, 25% to 30% of them seen just once. This clonotype appeared many times. Sequencing was performed on a blood sample, taken at baseline and on approximately day 120 from a kidney transplant recipient. The chain is built from TRBV6-1 and TRBJ2-5; D not resolved. The source is a male patient between 25 and 39 years old who had COVID-19 and was a kidney transplant recipient. These T cells may partly come from the graft donor. The CDR3 loop is CASSEGGIQETQYF. The CDR3 coding sequence is TGTGCCAGCAGTGAAGGGGGTATCCAAGAGACCCAGTACTTC.